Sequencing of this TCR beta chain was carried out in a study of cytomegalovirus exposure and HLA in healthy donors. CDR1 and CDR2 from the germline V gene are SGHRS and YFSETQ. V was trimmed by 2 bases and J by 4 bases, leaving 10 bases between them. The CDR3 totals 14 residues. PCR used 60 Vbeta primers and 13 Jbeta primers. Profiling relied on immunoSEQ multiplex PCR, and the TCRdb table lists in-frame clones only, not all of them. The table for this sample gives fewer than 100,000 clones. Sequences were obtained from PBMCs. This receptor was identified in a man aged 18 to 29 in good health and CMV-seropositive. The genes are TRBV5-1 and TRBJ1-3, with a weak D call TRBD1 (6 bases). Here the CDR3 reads CASSLQGPGNTIYF. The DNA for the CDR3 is TGCGCCAGCAGCTTACAGGGTCCAGGAAACACCATATATTTT.